The 17 T cell receptor beta chains listed next were all sequenced from one sample in a study of a mutant IDH1 vaccine in newly diagnosed glioma. Only in-frame clones appear in the TCRdb table, and some are missing; sequencing was by immunoSEQ multiplex PCR. The sample shows around 89,000 clones, about 83% of them seen only once. Noted time point: baseline, week 1 (first vaccination visit). Documented treatment: pre-vaccination baseline after standard-of-care therapy. The source material was PBMCs, sampled from a glioma patient treated with radiotherapy, temozolomide or both. These receptors all come from a woman aged 45-65 years with glioma.

The rearrangement uses TRBV19 and TRBJ2-2, with D possibly matching TRBD2 (5 bases). Germline V gene lookup returns CDR1 LNHDA and CDR2 SQIVND (reference sequence). The CDR3 is 13 residues long. With 5 bases removed from V and 7 bases from J, the gap between germline ends came to 11 bases. The CDR3 DNA is TGTGCCAGTAGTTCGTTCGACTACGGGGAGCTGTTTTTT. Its protein product is CASSSFDYGELFF.

This clone was recorded only once. This chain connects TRBV5-8 to TRBJ1-2, with unresolved D. Germline V lookup: CDR1 SGHTS, CDR2 YDEGEE. CDR3 size: 13 residues. V was trimmed by 1 base and J by 5 bases, leaving 9 bases between them. CDR3 DNA sequence: TGTGCCAGCAGCTTGAGGACGCCGTATGGCTACACCTTC. It codes for CASSLRTPYGYTF.

The chain couples TRBV4-1 to TRBJ1-3; D uncertain. The V end lost 5 bases, the J end lost 0 bases, and 14 bases lay between the germline ends. Germline CDR1 reads MGHRA; CDR2 reads YSYEKL. This CDR3 region has 16 residues. The CDR3, as DNA: TGCGCCAGCAGCGAACCGGGAAAGAGCTCTGGAAACACCATATATTTT. Amino acid sequence: CASSEPGKSSGNTIYF.

Comment on this clone: An end of the junction differs from the germline gene, which may be a read error. The genes are TRBV18 and TRBJ2-5, with 9 positions matching TRBD2. The CDR3 runs to 17 residues. The germline V gene encodes CDR1 KGHSH and CDR2 LQKENI. The CDR3 DNA follows: TGTGCCAGCTCGCCACCGCCGGGACTAGCAACTCAAGAGACCCAGTACTTC. Translated, it gives CASSPPPGLATQETQYF.

The rearrangement links TRBV6-4 to TRBJ2-7; D ambiguous. The V end lost 2 bases, the J end lost 0 bases, and 8 bases lay between the germline ends. Germline CDR1 MRHNA, CDR2 SNTAGT. This CDR3 comprises 14 residues. CDR3 sequence reads: CASSDTPFSYEQYF. The CDR3 DNA is TGTGCCAGCAGTGACACCCCGTTCTCCTACGAGCAGTACTTC.

The V call is TRBV2, the J call TRBJ1-2; TRBD1 matches at 11 bases. This CDR3 comprises 15 residues. Per germline, CDR1 SNHLY and CDR2 FYNNEI. J gave up 4 bases and V 6 bases, and 7 bases lay outside the gene matches. The CDR3 loop is CASSPDRGPIYGYTF. The CDR3 DNA sequence: TGTGCCAGCAGCCCGGACAGGGGGCCTATCTATGGCTACACCTTC.

This chain links TRBV11-3 with TRBJ2-5; 9 positions agree with TRBD2. J gave up 5 bases and V 5 bases, and 12 bases lay outside the gene matches. The CDR3 runs to 16 residues. Germline assignment: CDR1 SGHNT and CDR2 YENEEA. The CDR3 protein is CASSLAAGLAPETQYF. As DNA, the CDR3 is TGTGCCAGCAGCCTTGCGGCGGGACTAGCCCCTGAGACCCAGTACTTC.

The V gene is TRBV5-1, the J gene TRBJ1-2, with 7 bases lining up with TRBD1. The CDR3 is 13 residues long. J was trimmed by 8 bases and V by 0 bases; bases with no gene match: 4. Germline V gives CDR1 SGHRS, CDR2 YFSETQ. This chain's CDR3 is CASSLGQGGGYTF. The CDR3 nucleotides are TGCGCCAGCAGCTTGGGACAGGGAGGAGGCTACACCTTC.

This clone is deemed medium-sized. This chain uses TRBV4-1 with TRBJ1-1; D gene ambiguous. Germline values: CDR1 MGHRA, CDR2 YSYEKL. The CDR3 runs 13 residues. The ends were cut back, 3 bases at V and 8 bases at J, with 13 bases in the middle. In DNA form, the CDR3 reads TGCGCCAGCAGCCATCTAAACCGGGAGGAAGCTTTCTTT. This codes for CASSHLNREEAFF.

V and J are TRBV18 and TRBJ2-7; D perhaps matches TRBD2 (6 bases). CDR3 length: 14 residues. V was shortened by 4 bases and J by 0 bases, with 10 bases between the two germline ends. From germline, CDR1 is KGHSH and CDR2 LQKENI. The CDR3 DNA sequence: TGTGCCAGCTCACGACCGGGACTCTCCTACGAGCAGTACTTC. This translates into CASSRPGLSYEQYF.

This clone came up a few times. The chain is built from TRBV2 and TRBJ1-4; D is uncertain. The CDR3 covers 11 residues. V was clipped by 8 bases and J by 3 bases, with 4 bases between them. CDR1 is SNHLY and CDR2 is FYNNEI in the germline V gene. The CDR3 loop reads CASGANEKLFF. CDR3 DNA: TGTGCCAGCGGGGCTAATGAAAAACTGTTTTTT.

The count of this clone is one. The rearrangement joins TRBV18 to TRBJ1-5; D gene ambiguous. V was cut by 3 bases and J by 1 base, with 7 bases left in between. In germline, CDR1 is KGHSH, CDR2 LQKENI. There are 14 residues in the CDR3. The CDR3 DNA reads TGTGCCAGCTCACCGGGCAGGAGCAATCAGCCCCAGCATTTT. Translated, it gives CASSPGRSNQPQHF.

The chain employs TRBV6-5 and TRBJ2-7; no definite D call. The germline V gene has CDR1 MNHEY and CDR2 SVGAGI. The CDR3 is made up of 12 amino acids. Trimming cost V 3 bases and J 6 bases, with 9 bases left between them. The CDR3 DNA reads TGTGCCAGCAGTTATCATTCCGGCGAGCAGTACTTC. This encodes CASSYHSGEQYF.

This clone was observed a single time. V usage is TRBV10-2 and J usage is TRBJ1-1; D is undetermined. Germline V gene lookup returns CDR1 WSHSY and CDR2 SAAADI. The ends were cut back, 2 bases at V and 5 bases at J, with 15 bases in the middle. This CDR3 spans 15 amino acids. The CDR3 protein is CASSEPGMEKTEAFF. The DNA of the CDR3 is TGCGCCAGCAGTGAGCCCGGGATGGAGAAAACTGAAGCTTTCTTT.

The chain couples TRBV7-2 to TRBJ2-7; 10 bases are shared with TRBD1. This CDR3 is 15 amino acids long. Trimming removed 5 bases from V and 5 bases from J; junction bases left unmatched: 9. CDR1 is SGHTA, CDR2 FQGNSA, per germline. Written as DNA, the CDR3 is TGTGCCAGCAGCATCAGACAGGGGGCGTACCACGAGCAGTACTTC. This sequence encodes CASSIRQGAYHEQYF. Complete variable domain (other parts from reference TRBV7-2 and TRBJ2-7): GAGVSQSPSNKVTEKGKDVELRCDPISGHTALYWYRQSLGQGLEFLIYFQGNSAPDKSGLPSDRFSAERTGGSVSTLTIQRTQQEDSAVYLCASSIRQGAYHEQYFGPGTRLTVT.

The J gene is TRBJ1-1, the V gene TRBV18; 9 nucleotides line up with TRBD1. Germline V CDR1 and CDR2: KGHSH, LQKENI. The CDR3 spans 14 residues. V lost 6 bases, J lost 1 base, and 3 bases stayed unmatched. CDR3 region: CASSMGQGNTEAFF. CDR3 bases: TGTGCCAGCTCTATGGGACAGGGGAACACTGAAGCTTTCTTT.

The rearrangement uses TRBV5-6 and TRBJ1-5; 8 bases are a match to TRBD1. V lost 4 bases and J lost 7; bases outside the gene matches: 7. CDR3 length equals 14 residues. Germline V gene data show CDR1 as SGHDT and CDR2 as YYEEEE. The CDR3 DNA follows: TGTGCCAGCAGCGGCTGGACAGGGAGACAGCCCCAGCATTTT. This gives the protein CASSGWTGRQPQHF.